These 22 T cell receptor beta chains were all obtained from the same sample, sequenced in a study of cytomegalovirus exposure and HLA in healthy donors. Use of 60 Vbeta and 13 Jbeta primers characterized the PCR. Here immunoSEQ multiplex PCR was the method, and the copy in TCRdb shows in-frame clones only, minus some. The sample shows 150,000 to 200,000 clones, 75% to 85% of them seen only once. Material for sequencing was PBMCs. These receptor sequences come from a woman aged 45 to 65 in good health and CMV-seronegative.

V gene TRBV7-9 combines with J gene TRBJ1-1; TRBD1 agrees at 10 bases. With V trimmed by 5 bases and J by 5 bases, 5 bases remained unmatched. This CDR3 has 14 amino acids. Per the germline V gene, CDR1 is SEHNR and CDR2 is FQNEAQ (reference sequence). As DNA, the CDR3 is TGTGCCAGCAGCGACCGGGACAGGGGTACTGAAGCTTTCTTT. Residues: CASSDRDRGTEAFF.

The rearrangement uses TRBV9 and TRBJ2-5, with D perhaps matching TRBD2 (5 bases). The V end was cut by 7 bases, the J end by 5 bases, with 21 bases between. The CDR3 sequence is 15 residues long. CDR1 SGDLS and CDR2 YYNGEE come from the germline V gene. The CDR3 sequence is CASGPGSEFVETQYF. The CDR3 DNA reads as TGTGCCAGCGGCCCGGGGAGCGAGTTTGTTGAGACCCAGTACTTC.

This clone was found a few times. This chain joins TRBV27 and TRBJ2-7; D perhaps matches TRBD1 (6 bases). V shed 5 bases and J shed 5 bases, with 13 bases lying between them. There are 13 residues in the CDR3. The V gene's germline CDR1 is MNHEY and CDR2 SMNVEV (reference sequence). CDR3 nucleotide sequence: TGTGCCAGCAGTACACTACAGGGTAACGAGCAGTACTTC. Translating it yields CASSTLQGNEQYF.

This chain links TRBV21-1 with TRBJ1-2; the table assigns TRBD1, which was not confirmed against the DNA. TRBV21-1 is a pseudogene segment. The CDR3 spans 18 residues. CDR3 nucleotide sequence: TGTGCCAGCAGCAAAGCGCTTTATACAGGGAACAGGCCTTGGGGCTACACCTTC. Protein sequence: CASSKALYTGNRPWGYTF.

The chain uses TRBV9 and TRBJ2-1; D perhaps matches TRBD1 (7 bases). Germline V lookup: CDR1 SGDLS, CDR2 YYNGEE. V lost 4 bases and J 2 bases, leaving 10 bases between the germline ends. This CDR3 is built from 14 residues. CDR3 nucleotides: TGTGCCAGCAGCTCAGGGGGGACCTACAATGAGCAGTTCTTC. Translation: CASSSGGTYNEQFF.

V is TRBV30 and J is TRBJ2-7; 10 bases map to TRBD1. V lost 6 bases, J lost 13 bases, and 9 bases stayed unmatched. The CDR3 length is 11 residues. Germline lookup yields CDR1 GTSNPN and CDR2 SVGIG (reference sequence). As DNA, the CDR3 is TGTGCCTGCAATCCCGGGACAGGGGATTACTTC. This gives the protein CACNPGTGDYF.

The chain joins TRBV6-4 to TRBJ2-7; 10 bases match TRBD2. The CDR3 sequence is 13 residues long. CDR1 MRHNA and CDR2 SNTAGT come from the germline V gene. Trimming removed 9 bases from V and 7 bases from J; junction bases left unmatched: 9. The CDR3 here is CASRPGTSVEQYF. CDR3 nucleotides: TGTGCCAGTCGACCCGGGACTAGCGTAGAGCAGTACTTC.

This clone was detected a few times. CDR3 sequence (DNA): TGTGCCGGGGGGGGCGGAGGGACAAGACCTGGAAAACTGTTTTTT. It is translated as CAGGGGGTRPGKLFF. V usage is TRBV2 and J usage is TRBJ1-4; D is perhaps TRBD1 (6 bases). The CDR3 runs to 15 residues. Trimming cost V 11 bases and J 10 bases, with 26 bases left between them. Per the germline V gene, CDR1 is SNHLY and CDR2 is FYNNEI.

The chain uses TRBV28 and TRBJ1-2, with 7 bases lining up with TRBD1. V shed 6 bases, J shed 1 base, and the junction held 5 bases outside the gene matches. The CDR3 consists of 14 residues. Germline V gives CDR1 MDHEN, CDR2 SYDVKM. This chain's CDR3 is CASRRQGDNYGYTF. CDR3 bases: TGTGCCAGCAGAAGACAGGGCGATAACTATGGCTACACCTTC.

The J gene is TRBJ2-7, the V gene TRBV7-3, with TRBD1 matching 7 bases. V shed 5 bases and J 2 bases; nucleotides not matched to a gene: 9. Germline V lookup: CDR1 SGHTA, CDR2 FQGTGA. This CDR3 contains 15 residues. In DNA form, the CDR3 reads TGTGCCAGCAGCGCCAAACCGGGACAGACCTACGAGCAGTACTTC. Its protein is CASSAKPGQTYEQYF.

The chain uses TRBV9 and TRBJ2-7, with 14 bases fitting TRBD2. Germline CDR1 and CDR2: SGDLS and YYNGEE. The ends lost 2 bases at V and 7 bases at J; junction bases unmatched: 2. The CDR3 runs to 14 residues. The CDR3 region is CASSVRTSGGEQYF. As DNA, the CDR3 is TGTGCCAGCAGCGTCAGGACTAGCGGGGGGGAGCAGTACTTC.

The CDR3 DNA follows: TGTGCCAGCAGTCTCAGACAGGGAATGATGGACTATGGCTACACCTTC. The encoded protein is CASSLRQGMMDYGYTF. This chain joins TRBV28 and TRBJ1-2, with 7 positions matching TRBD1. CDR3 length: 16 residues. CDR1 and CDR2 (germline): MDHEN, SYDVKM. The ends lost 5 bases at V and 3 bases at J; junction bases unmatched: 12.

In its sample, this clone was seen once. This sequence joins TRBV4-3 and TRBJ2-3; D might be TRBD1 (5 bases). The CDR3 is made up of 16 amino acids. The germline gives CDR1 LGHNA, CDR2 YSLEER. Deletions cut 0 bases from V and 0 bases from J, with 10 bases between. The CDR3 sequence is CASSQEPGPSTDTQYF. CDR3 in DNA: TGCGCCAGCAGCCAAGAGCCAGGGCCAAGCACAGATACGCAGTATTTT.

The chain recombines TRBV11-2 with TRBJ2-6; possible D gene TRBD2, 5 bases. The CDR3 contains 16 residues. Germline V gives CDR1 SGHAT, CDR2 FQNNGV. V dropped 1 base and J dropped 2 bases, with 9 bases sitting between them. The CDR3 DNA reads as TGTGCCAGCAGCTTAGGTAACGGGGCTGGGGCCAACGTCCTGACTTTC. It encodes CASSLGNGAGANVLTF.

The genes are TRBV7-6 and TRBJ2-3, with 9 bases lining up with TRBD2. This CDR3 has 16 amino acids. Germline V gives CDR1 SGHVS, CDR2 FNYEAQ. The trim removed 4 bases at V and 4 bases at J, leaving 9 bases unmatched. DNA for the CDR3: TGTGCCAGCAGCTGGGAGGGCGGGGGGGTAGCAGATACGCAGTATTTT. Its protein is CASSWEGGGVADTQYF.

This clone was detected only a few times. The gene calls are TRBV27 and TRBJ1-1; 9 nucleotides agree with TRBD1. V shed 7 bases, J shed 2 bases, and the junction held 2 bases outside the gene matches. The CDR3 is 13 residues long. CDR1 and CDR2 from the germline V gene are MNHEY and SMNVEV (reference sequence). The CDR3, as DNA: TGTGCCAGCACCACAGGGGGCAACACTGAAGCTTTCTTT. Its protein product is CASTTGGNTEAFF.

J is TRBJ2-5 and V is TRBV9, with a weak D call TRBD1 (5 bases). The J call may not be correct, given that the DNA end is closer to TRBJ2-7. The germline V gene encodes CDR1 SGDLS and CDR2 YYNGEE. This CDR3 contains 14 residues. Here the CDR3 reads CASSDQGRDYEQYF. The CDR3, as DNA: TGTGCCAGCAGCGACCAGGGAAGGGACTACGAGCAGTACTTC.

The chain joins TRBV2 to TRBJ1-3, with D unresolved. CDR3 length: 15 residues. Trimming took 6 bases from V and 9 from J, leaving 21 bases between them. Looked up from germline, CDR1 is SNHLY and CDR2 is FYNNEI. CDR3 sequence (DNA): TGTGCCAGCAGGGCCGAGTTGGACTCGCGAAGCACCATATATTTT. Residues: CASRAELDSRSTIYF.

The genes are TRBV15 and TRBJ2-1; D is unclear. V lost 3 bases to trimming and J lost 0 bases, with 9 bases between them. CDR3 length equals 15 residues. Germline values: CDR1 LNHNV, CDR2 YYDKDF (reference sequence). This CDR3 reads CATSSSSGSYNEQFF. The CDR3 coding sequence is TGTGCCACCAGCAGTTCCTCGGGCTCCTACAATGAGCAGTTCTTC.

J is TRBJ1-6 and V is TRBV6-1; 8 nucleotides align to TRBD1. This CDR3 region has 15 residues. The germline V gene encodes CDR1 MNHNS and CDR2 SASEGT. J lost 7 bases, V lost 2 bases, and 4 bases had no gene match. The CDR3 loop reads CASSERGQANSPLHF. The CDR3 region has the DNA TGTGCCAGCAGTGAAAGGGGACAGGCGAATTCACCCCTCCACTTT.

The chain combines TRBV9 with TRBJ1-1; D not certain. Germline CDR1 is SGDLS and CDR2 is YYNGEE. The CDR3 contains 13 residues. Trimming left V 4 bases short and J 3 bases short, with 10 bases between. The CDR3 is CASSPRTDTEAFF. As DNA, the CDR3 is TGTGCCAGCAGCCCCCGAACGGACACTGAAGCTTTCTTT.

The chain uses TRBV18 and TRBJ1-5, with D possibly being TRBD1 (5 bases). Germline assignment: CDR1 KGHSH and CDR2 LQKENI. V was clipped by 1 base and J by 1 base, with 8 bases between them. CDR3 length: 15 residues. CDR3 DNA: TGTGCCAGCTCACCACAGTCAGGGAGCAATCAGCCCCAGCATTTT. As protein: CASSPQSGSNQPQHF.